This T cell receptor (beta chain) stems from a study of cytomegalovirus exposure and HLA in healthy donors. The study's findings and limits: There were a few CMV-associated chains whose specificity for CMV antigens was confirmed in vitro.

In this sample, this clone turned up once. Its matching antigen is unknown. The CDR3 runs to 11 residues. Per germline, CDR1 SGDLS and CDR2 YYNGEE. Between the trimmed V and J ends, which lost 0 bases and 13 bases, there was a span of 8 bases. It was with 60 Vbeta and 13 Jbeta primers that the PCR ran. Sequenced by immunoSEQ multiplex PCR; TCRdb stores in-frame clones only, minus some. The sample lists about 150,000 clones, under 75% occurring once. Sequenced sample: PBMCs. The rearrangement joins TRBV9 to TRBJ2-1, with D perhaps matching TRBD1 (5 bases). The receptor comes from a woman aged 55-70 years in good health and CMV-seropositive. CDR3 region: CASSVEGPQFF. The CDR3 coding sequence is TGTGCCAGCAGCGTAGAGGGGCCCCAGTTCTTC.